Included here is one TCR beta chain sequence, with context. Its antigen is still unknown. Within one base of it there is no much larger clone, and no base qualities were kept. Using the deep immunoSEQ assay, TCR CDR3 regions were amplified from genomic DNA by multiplex PCR. Extracted genomic DNA from each cell subset was distributed evenly across all wells of several immunoSEQ 96-well plates, and each plate was treated as a replicate. For sorted subsets, 200 to 250 ng genomic DNA, equal to 25,000 to 35,000 T cell genomes, was loaded into each replicate PCR. Purified libraries were quantified with a Qubit 3.0 fluorometer, sized on a Bioanalyzer 2100, and re-quantified with the KAPA Library Quantification kit. A separate single-read 150-cycle Illumina NextSeq 550 flow cell was used to sequence each immunoSEQ 96-well plate. In the source study's methods: Because only junctional sequences without quality scores were contained in the immunoSEQ output, filtering matching that applied to full-length reads could not be performed. To assign V/J genes and CDR3, sequences were annotated against IMGT germline references using PyIR, a Python wrapper for IgBLAST v1.9. Any read was removed if the V/J assignment was weak (E-value above 1e-6), the CDR3 was missing, or the read contained stop codons, out-of-frame junctions, or ambiguous translated residues. V3J clonotypes were defined by identical inferred V gene, J gene, and CDR3 amino acid sequence. Percentage overlap between repertoires was computed as shared unique clonotypes divided by the size of the smaller repertoire. Repertoire richness was assessed with RTK rarefaction, the Chao1 estimator, and Recon v2.1 estimates of unobserved clonotypes. OLGA was used to compute generation probabilities for all TCRbeta clonotypes that the gDNA method yielded from a handful of donors. This is the immuneACCESS table as TCRdb keeps it, with only in-frame sequences that have V and J called. A part of the clones is gone; compared with another copy, unresolved V genes explain less than half, and the rest is unexplained. V, J and clone size were drawn from that table, and D and trimming were deduced from the DNA. In all, the sample holds around 750,000 clones, and roughly 70% of those were seen once. Around 1.6% of the sample lies in the top ten.

The CDR3 runs 15 amino acids, cysteine and phenylalanine included. Just CDR3 DNA is preserved here, 45 bases in frame from base 1. The trim is 0 bases for V and 4 bases for J, with a gap of 11 bases between the germline ends. CDR1 is given as SGDLS and CDR2 as YYNGEE, both from the germline V gene. The data belong to a study of shared clonotypes between healthy human individuals (TCRdb year 2020). About the study as a whole: The cohort comprised two women and a few men aged 18 to 49 years. To estimate repertoire size and how much clonotype sharing occurs between individuals, the study deeply sequenced the blood TCR repertoires of roughly 5 healthy adults. For each donor, CD4 naive and CD4 memory were each run on three plates, CD8 naive on two plates, and CD8 memory on one plate. Different laboratories and diverse techniques were used to prepare libraries and sequence TCR repertoires, to increase sequencing depth and limit assay-specific biases. Leukapheresis yielded between about 0.94 and 9.5 billion PBMCs per donor.

Study-level results and caveats: Naive subsets generally had larger estimated clonotype richness than memory subsets. Even with the large sequencing depth, rarefaction of the sorted-subset datasets indicated that sequencing was incomplete. Only blood was sampled, and tissue TCR repertoires likely differ from those in blood. About 5% of naive CD4, roughly 3.6% of naive CD8, roughly 2.5% of memory CD4, and about 0.4% of memory CD8 clonotypes were shared across a handful of donors. Based on pairwise subsampling, the degree of clonotype sharing among donors was expected to be affected by sequencing depth. The small number of donors limited the genetic and exposure-history diversity represented. Compared with non-shared clonotypes, clonotypes shared by all four sorted-subset donors had higher generation probabilities.

The donors were healthy, HIV-negative adults with no recently reported acute infections or vaccinations. Every donor was a Caucasian adult living in Nashville, Tennessee, USA. CD4+ T cells were enriched through magnetic negative selection, after which naive cells were positively selected on CD45RA and the remaining negative fraction served as the memory subset. Blood was obtained by leukapheresis, after which PBMCs were separated by Ficoll-Histopaque density gradient centrifugation and cryopreserved in liquid nitrogen vapor phase. Purity and quantity of every magnetically sorted T cell population were checked by analytical flow cytometry. Each sorted fraction had its genomic DNA isolated and then quantified by UV absorbance on a Nanodrop 2000c.

The sample comprised memory CD4+ T cells sorted from blood. The cell subset or site label for this specimen denotes: CD45RA-negative fraction. The chain is assembled from TRBV9 and TRBJ1-5, with TRBD1 perhaps the D gene, on 5 matching bases. The receptor comes from a woman under 40 in good health. Here the CDR3 is given as CASSVGGADNQPQHF. Here is the DNA: TGTGCCAGCAGCGTAGGAGGGGCCGATAATCAGCCCCAGCATTTT.